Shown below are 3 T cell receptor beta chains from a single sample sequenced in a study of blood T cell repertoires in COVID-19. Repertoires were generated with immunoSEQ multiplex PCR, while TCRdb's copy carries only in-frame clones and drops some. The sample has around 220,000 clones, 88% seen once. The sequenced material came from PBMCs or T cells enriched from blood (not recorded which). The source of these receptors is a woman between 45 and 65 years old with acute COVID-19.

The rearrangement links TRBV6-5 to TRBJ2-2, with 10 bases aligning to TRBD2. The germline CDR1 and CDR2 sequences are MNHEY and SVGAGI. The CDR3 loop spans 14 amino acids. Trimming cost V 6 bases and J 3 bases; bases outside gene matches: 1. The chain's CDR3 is CASRGLAYTGELFF. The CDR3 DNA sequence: TGTGCCAGCAGGGGACTAGCGTACACCGGGGAGCTGTTTTTT.

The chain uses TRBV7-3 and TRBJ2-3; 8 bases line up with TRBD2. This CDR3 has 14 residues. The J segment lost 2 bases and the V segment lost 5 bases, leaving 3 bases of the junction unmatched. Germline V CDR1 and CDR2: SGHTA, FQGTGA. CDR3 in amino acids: CASSPTSATDTQYF. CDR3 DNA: TGTGCCAGCAGCCCGACTAGCGCCACAGATACGCAGTATTTT.

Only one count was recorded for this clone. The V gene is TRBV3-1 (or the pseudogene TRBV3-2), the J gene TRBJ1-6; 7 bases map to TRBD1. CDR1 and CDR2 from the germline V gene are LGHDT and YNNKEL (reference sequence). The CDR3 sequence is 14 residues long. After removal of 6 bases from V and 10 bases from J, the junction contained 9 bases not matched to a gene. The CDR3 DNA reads TGTGCCAGCAGATCGGGACAGAGCCAATCACCCCTCCACTTT. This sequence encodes CASRSGQSQSPLHF.